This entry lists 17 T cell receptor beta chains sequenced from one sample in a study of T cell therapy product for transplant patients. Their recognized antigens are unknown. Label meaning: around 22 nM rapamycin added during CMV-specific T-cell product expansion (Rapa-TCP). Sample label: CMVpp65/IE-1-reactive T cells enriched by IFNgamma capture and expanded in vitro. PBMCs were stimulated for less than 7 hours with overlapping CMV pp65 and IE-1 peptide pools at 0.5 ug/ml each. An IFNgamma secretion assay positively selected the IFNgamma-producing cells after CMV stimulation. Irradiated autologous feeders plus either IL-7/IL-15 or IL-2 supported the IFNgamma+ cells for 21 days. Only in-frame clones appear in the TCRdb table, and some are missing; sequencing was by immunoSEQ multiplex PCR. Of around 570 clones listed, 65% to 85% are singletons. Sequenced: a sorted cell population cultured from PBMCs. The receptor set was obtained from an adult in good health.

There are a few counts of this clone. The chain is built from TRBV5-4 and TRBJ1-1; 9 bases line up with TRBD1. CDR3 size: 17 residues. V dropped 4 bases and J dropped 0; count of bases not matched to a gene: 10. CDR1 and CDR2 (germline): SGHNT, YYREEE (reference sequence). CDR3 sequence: CASSPQPRTGVNTEAFF. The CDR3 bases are TGTGCCAGCAGCCCACAACCTAGGACAGGGGTGAACACTGAAGCTTTCTTT.

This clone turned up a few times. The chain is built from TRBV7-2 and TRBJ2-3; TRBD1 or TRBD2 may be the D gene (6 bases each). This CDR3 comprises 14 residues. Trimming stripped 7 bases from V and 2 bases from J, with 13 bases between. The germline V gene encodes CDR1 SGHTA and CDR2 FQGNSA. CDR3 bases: TGTGCCAGCACCCTCGGGGGCTTCACAGATACGCAGTATTTT. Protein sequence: CASTLGGFTDTQYF. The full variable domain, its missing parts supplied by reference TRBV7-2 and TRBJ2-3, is GAGVSQSPSNKVTEKGKDVELRCDPISGHTALYWYRQSLGQGLEFLIYFQGNSAPDKSGLPSDRFSAERTGGSVSTLTIQRTQQEDSAVYLCASTLGGFTDTQYFGPGTRLTVL.

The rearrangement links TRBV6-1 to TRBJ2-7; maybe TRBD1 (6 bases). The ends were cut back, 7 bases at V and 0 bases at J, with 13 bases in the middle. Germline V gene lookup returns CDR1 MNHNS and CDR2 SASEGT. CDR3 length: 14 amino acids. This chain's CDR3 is CASTEWGLSYEQYF. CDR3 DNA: TGTGCCAGCACCGAATGGGGGCTCTCCTACGAGCAGTACTTC.

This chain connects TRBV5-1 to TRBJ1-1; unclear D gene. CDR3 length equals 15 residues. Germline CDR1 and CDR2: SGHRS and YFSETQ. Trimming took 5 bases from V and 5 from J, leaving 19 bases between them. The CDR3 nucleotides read TGCGCCAGCAGAGTCTTTTCGGAGGGTGCAACTGAAGCTTTCTTT. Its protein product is CASRVFSEGATEAFF.

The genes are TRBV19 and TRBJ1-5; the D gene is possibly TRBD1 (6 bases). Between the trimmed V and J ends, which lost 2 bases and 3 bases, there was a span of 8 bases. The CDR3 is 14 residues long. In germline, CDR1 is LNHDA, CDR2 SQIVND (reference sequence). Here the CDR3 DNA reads TGTGCCAGTAGTATAAGGGGACACAATCAGCCCCAGCATTTT. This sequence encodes CASSIRGHNQPQHF.

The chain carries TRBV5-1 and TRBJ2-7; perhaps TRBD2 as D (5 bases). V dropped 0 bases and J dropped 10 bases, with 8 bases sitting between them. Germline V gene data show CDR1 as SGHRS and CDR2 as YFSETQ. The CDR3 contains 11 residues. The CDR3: CASSLGGPQYF. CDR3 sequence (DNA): TGCGCCAGCAGCTTGGGCGGGCCACAGTACTTC.

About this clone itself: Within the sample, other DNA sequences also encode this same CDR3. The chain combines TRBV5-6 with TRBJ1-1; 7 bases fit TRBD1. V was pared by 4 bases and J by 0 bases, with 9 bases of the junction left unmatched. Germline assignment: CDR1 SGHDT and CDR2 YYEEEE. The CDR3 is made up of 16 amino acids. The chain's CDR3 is CASSLPRTGMNTEAFF. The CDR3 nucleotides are TGTGCCAGCAGCCTACCTCGGACAGGTATGAACACTGAAGCTTTCTTT.

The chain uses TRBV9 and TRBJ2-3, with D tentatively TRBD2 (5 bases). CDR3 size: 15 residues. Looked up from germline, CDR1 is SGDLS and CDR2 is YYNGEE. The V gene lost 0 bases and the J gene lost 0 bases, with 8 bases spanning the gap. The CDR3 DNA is TGTGCCAGCAGCGTAGCAGCGGTTAGCACAGATACGCAGTATTTT. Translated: CASSVAAVSTDTQYF.

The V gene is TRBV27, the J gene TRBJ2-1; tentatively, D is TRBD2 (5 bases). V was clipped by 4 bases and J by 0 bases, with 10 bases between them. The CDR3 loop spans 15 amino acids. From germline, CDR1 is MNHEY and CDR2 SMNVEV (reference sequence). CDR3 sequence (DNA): TGTGCCAGCAGTTCAGCGGTTAGCTCCTACAATGAGCAGTTCTTC. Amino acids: CASSSAVSSYNEQFF.

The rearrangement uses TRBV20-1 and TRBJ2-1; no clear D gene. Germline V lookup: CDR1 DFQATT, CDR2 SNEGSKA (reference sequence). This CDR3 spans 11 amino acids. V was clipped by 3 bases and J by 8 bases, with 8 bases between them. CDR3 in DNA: TGCAGTGCTAGCCCCCAGGATGAGCAGTTCTTC. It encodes CSASPQDEQFF.

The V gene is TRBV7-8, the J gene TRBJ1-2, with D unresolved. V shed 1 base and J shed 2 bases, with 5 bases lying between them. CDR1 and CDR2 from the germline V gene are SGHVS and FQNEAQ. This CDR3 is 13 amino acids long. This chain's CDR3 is CASSLERNYGYTF. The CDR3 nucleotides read TGTGCCAGCAGCTTAGAAAGGAACTATGGCTACACCTTC.

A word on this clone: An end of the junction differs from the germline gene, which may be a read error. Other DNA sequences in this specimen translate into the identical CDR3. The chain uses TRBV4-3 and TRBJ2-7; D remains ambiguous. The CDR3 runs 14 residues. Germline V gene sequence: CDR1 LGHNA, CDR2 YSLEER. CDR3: CASSQDSGVYEQYF. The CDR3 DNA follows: TGCGCCAGCAGCCAAGATTCTGGCGTCTACGAGCAGTATTTC.

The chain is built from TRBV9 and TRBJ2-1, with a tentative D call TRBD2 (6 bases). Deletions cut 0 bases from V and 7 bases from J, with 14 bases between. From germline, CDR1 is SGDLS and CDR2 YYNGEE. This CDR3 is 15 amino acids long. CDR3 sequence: CASSVDGTPGNEQFF. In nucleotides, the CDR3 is TGTGCCAGCAGCGTAGACGGGACTCCGGGGAATGAGCAGTTCTTC.

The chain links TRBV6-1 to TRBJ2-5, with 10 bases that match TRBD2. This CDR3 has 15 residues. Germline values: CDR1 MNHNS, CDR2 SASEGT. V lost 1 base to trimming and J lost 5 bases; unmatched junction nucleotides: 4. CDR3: CASSEVPGLAETQYF. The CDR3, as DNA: TGTGCCAGCAGTGAAGTTCCGGGACTAGCGGAGACCCAGTACTTC.

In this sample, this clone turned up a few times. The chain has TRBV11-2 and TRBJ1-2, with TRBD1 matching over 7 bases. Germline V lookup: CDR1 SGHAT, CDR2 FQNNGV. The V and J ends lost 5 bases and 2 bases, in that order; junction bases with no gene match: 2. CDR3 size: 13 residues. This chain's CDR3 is CASSPQGNYGYTF. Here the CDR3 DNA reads TGTGCCAGCAGCCCACAGGGGAACTATGGCTACACCTTC.

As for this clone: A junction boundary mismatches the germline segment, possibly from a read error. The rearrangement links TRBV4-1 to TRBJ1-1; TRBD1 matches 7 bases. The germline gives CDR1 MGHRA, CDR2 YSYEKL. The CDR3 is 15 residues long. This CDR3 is CASSQVQGGNTGAFF. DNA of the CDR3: TGCGCCAGCAGCCAAGTCCAGGGGGGGAACACTGGAGCTTTCTTT.

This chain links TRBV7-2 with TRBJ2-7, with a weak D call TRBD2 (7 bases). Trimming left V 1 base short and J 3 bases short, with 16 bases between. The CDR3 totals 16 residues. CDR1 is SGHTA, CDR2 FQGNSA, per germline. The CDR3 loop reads CASSLVGQRGGYEQYF. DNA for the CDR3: TGTGCCAGCAGCTTAGTAGGACAGCGGGGCGGCTACGAGCAGTACTTC.